These 18 T cell receptor beta chains came from one sample sequenced in a study of blood T cell repertoires in COVID-19 (dated by TCRdb to about 2020). To prepare the library, the immunoSEQ multiplex PCR assay was applied. TCRdb limited this immuneACCESS table to in-frame rearrangements with V and J called. A share of clones is missing; checked studies link under half to unresolved V genes, and the rest is unexplained. For this sample the table gives roughly 53,000 clones, of which 86% were detected only once. The ten biggest clones cover 25% to 30% of the sample. The specimen sequenced was peripheral blood. These receptors came from a human donor in a cohort sampled during active COVID-19.

This clone was found a few times. CDR3 loop: CASSLRFRVGEKLFF. The CDR3 DNA is TGTGCCAGCAGCCTAAGGTTCAGGGTTGGGGAAAAACTGTTTTTT. The chain carries TRBV7-2 and TRBJ1-4, with a tentative D call TRBD1 (5 bases). The CDR3 loop spans 15 amino acids. V lost 5 bases and J lost 8, with 18 bases in between. CDR1 and CDR2 from the germline V gene are SGHTA and FQGNSA.

The V call is TRBV28, the J call TRBJ2-2; a weak D match, TRBD1 (5 bases). CDR3 length: 15 amino acids. The V end lost 3 bases, the J end lost 1 base, and 9 bases lay between the germline ends. The V gene's germline CDR1 is MDHEN and CDR2 SYDVKM. The CDR3 DNA sequence: TGTGCCAGCAGTTTCTATGACAGGAACACCGGGGAGCTGTTTTTT. It specifies CASSFYDRNTGELFF.

The genes are TRBV7-9 and TRBJ2-1, with D perhaps matching TRBD2 (6 bases). V gave up 3 bases and J gave up 1 base, with 10 bases separating them. This CDR3 comprises 15 residues. The germline V gene has CDR1 SEHNR and CDR2 FQNEAQ (reference sequence). The CDR3 DNA sequence: TGTGCCAGCAGCTTTACCGGGAGATCCTACAATGAGCAGTTCTTC. Protein: CASSFTGRSYNEQFF.

The chain uses TRBV6-5 and TRBJ1-1, with 11 bases aligning to TRBD1. J was trimmed by 4 bases and V by 5 bases; bases with no gene match: 6. This CDR3 is built from 15 residues. Germline CDR1 reads MNHEY; CDR2 reads SVGAGI. CDR3 residues: CASSTVGTGGTEAFF. DNA for the CDR3: TGTGCCAGCAGTACGGTCGGGACAGGGGGCACTGAAGCTTTCTTT.

The chain employs TRBV19 and TRBJ2-1; the D is unclear. V was trimmed by 5 bases and J by 4 bases, leaving 9 bases between them. This CDR3 has 13 residues. The germline V gene has CDR1 LNHDA and CDR2 SQIVND (reference sequence). CDR3 protein: CASSAARYNEQFF. In DNA, the CDR3 is TGTGCCAGTAGTGCCGCCCGGTACAATGAGCAGTTCTTC.

The J gene is TRBJ1-1, the V gene TRBV21-1; TRBD1, the D gene given by the table, was not confirmed from the DNA. TRBV21-1 is tagged as a pseudogene. This CDR3 is 15 amino acids long. The CDR3 loop is CASSKGGPERTEAFF. The CDR3 DNA is TGTGCCAGCAGCAAAGGGGGCCCCGAGAGAACTGAAGCTTTCTTT.

The chain links TRBV4-2 to TRBJ2-3, with D possibly matching TRBD2 (6 bases). Germline CDR1 reads LGHNA; CDR2 reads YNFKEQ. There are 14 residues in the CDR3. The germline V and J ends were trimmed by 0 bases and 6 bases, with 10 bases remaining between them. CDR3 DNA sequence: TGTGCCAGCAGCCAAGAAATAGCGGCGGATACGCAGTATTTT. Translated, it gives CASSQEIAADTQYF.

This chain joins TRBV12-5 and TRBJ1-1, with D possibly being TRBD1 (5 bases). The CDR3 is 14 amino acids. V lost 0 bases, J lost 6 bases, and 11 bases lay in between. Germline V gene sequence: CDR1 LGHNT, CDR2 FRNRAP. The chain's CDR3 is CASGLVVGGAEAFF. The CDR3 DNA sequence: TGTGCTAGTGGTTTGGTTGTCGGGGGAGCTGAAGCTTTCTTT.

The V gene is TRBV19, the J gene TRBJ1-1; weak D call: TRBD1 (6 bases). The CDR3 sequence is 15 residues long. Between the trimmed V and J ends, which lost 10 bases and 1 base, there was a span of 19 bases. Germline CDR1 reads LNHDA; CDR2 reads SQIVND (reference sequence). The CDR3 sequence: CATAPGVGQNTEAFF. The CDR3 bases are TGTGCCACCGCCCCAGGGGTTGGTCAGAACACTGAAGCTTTCTTT. Drawing the rest from reference TRBV19 and TRBJ1-1, the complete variable domain is DGGITQSPKYLFRKEGQNVTLSCEQNLNHDAMYWYRQDPGQGLRLIYYSQIVNDFQKGDIAEGYSVSREKKESFPLTVTSAQKNPTAFYLCATAPGVGQNTEAFFGQGTRLTVV.

The gene calls are TRBV10-2 and TRBJ2-3; the D gene is possibly TRBD1 (6 bases). With 5 bases removed from V and 1 base from J, the gap between germline ends came to 7 bases. Germline V gene sequence: CDR1 WSHSY, CDR2 SAAADI. This CDR3 has 13 residues. The chain's CDR3 is CASSRQGTDTQYF. The DNA of the CDR3 is TGCGCCAGCAGTAGACAGGGCACAGATACGCAGTATTTT.

The chain uses TRBV3-1 (or the pseudogene TRBV3-2) and TRBJ2-5; 8 bases fit TRBD2. The CDR3 runs 16 residues. After removal of 3 bases from V and 6 bases from J, the junction contained 12 bases not matched to a gene. The germline CDR1 and CDR2 sequences are LGHDT and YNNKEL (reference sequence). In nucleotides, the CDR3 is TGTGCCAGCAGCCAGGGGGGGCTAGCGGGCGGTAAGACCCAGTACTTC. Its protein product is CASSQGGLAGGKTQYF.

This chain uses TRBV3-1 (or the pseudogene TRBV3-2) with TRBJ2-7, with D possibly TRBD1 on 5 matching bases. The CDR3 contains 13 residues. Germline values: CDR1 LGHDT, CDR2 YNNKEL (reference sequence). Trimming took 4 bases from V and 3 from J, leaving 10 bases between them. The CDR3 here is CASSLRTNYEQYF. The CDR3 DNA sequence: TGTGCCAGCAGCCTCCGGACAAACTACGAGCAGTACTTC.

This CDR3 is CASSHWWPLGQARETQYF. CDR3 coding DNA: TGCGCCAGCAGCCATTGGTGGCCCCTCGGACAGGCCCGGGAGACCCAGTACTTC. The chain has TRBV5-1 and TRBJ2-5; TRBD1 agrees at 7 bases. Germline values: CDR1 SGHRS, CDR2 YFSETQ. The length of the CDR3 is 18 residues. The trim removed 4 bases at V and 5 bases at J, leaving 20 bases unmatched.

This sequence joins TRBV24-1 and TRBJ2-7, with 10 bases aligning to TRBD2. CDR3 length: 14 amino acids. V lost 10 bases, J lost 3 bases, and 8 bases stayed unmatched. Germline CDR1 reads KGHDR; CDR2 reads SFDVKD. In DNA form, the CDR3 reads TGTGCCACTAGTACTAGCGGGATGTACTACGAGCAGTACTTC. It translates to CATSTSGMYYEQYF.

V gene TRBV3-1 (or the pseudogene TRBV3-2) combines with J gene TRBJ2-2, with D tentatively TRBD2 (6 bases). V lost 2 bases and J lost 6, with 16 bases in between. The germline gives CDR1 LGHDT, CDR2 YNNKEL (reference sequence). This CDR3 comprises 16 residues. CDR3 DNA sequence: TGTGCCAGCAGCCAACTCTCCTCTAGCGCGGCCGGGGAGCTGTTTTTT. Translating it yields CASSQLSSSAAGELFF.

This chain links TRBV7-9 with TRBJ2-1; 7 bases fit TRBD2. Germline V lookup: CDR1 SEHNR, CDR2 FQNEAQ (reference sequence). The V gene end was trimmed by 8 bases and the J gene end by 4 bases; junction bases not matched to a gene: 5. The CDR3 totals 13 residues. In nucleotides, the CDR3 is TGTGCCAGCGGGGGGGTCGCTTACAATGAGCAGTTCTTC. Translation gives CASGGVAYNEQFF.

V usage is TRBV5-1 and J usage is TRBJ2-3; TRBD1 aligns across 8 bases. Germline loops: CDR1 SGHRS, CDR2 YFSETQ. CDR3 size: 14 residues. V dropped 5 bases and J dropped 2; count of bases not matched to a gene: 4. The CDR3 DNA follows: TGCGCCAGCAGATGGACAGGGATCACAGATACGCAGTATTTT. Translating it yields CASRWTGITDTQYF. The variable domain in full, completed from reference TRBV5-1 and TRBJ2-3, reads KAGVTQTPRYLIKTRGQQVTLSCSPISGHRSVSWYQQTPGQGLQFLFEYFSETQRNKGNFPGRFSGRQFSNSRSEMNVSTLELGDSALYLCASRWTGITDTQYFGPGTRLTVL.

This chain joins TRBV10-3 and TRBJ1-2; 8 positions agree with TRBD1. Trimming cost V 3 bases and J 4 bases; bases outside gene matches: 7. The CDR3 sequence is 15 residues long. The germline CDR1 and CDR2 sequences are ENHRY and SYGVKD. CDR3 in DNA: TGTGCCATCAGTGAAGGACAGGGTGGGAGCTATGGCTACACCTTC. Its protein is CAISEGQGGSYGYTF.